These T cell receptor beta chains were read from a single sample in a study of blood T cell repertoires in COVID-19. This table comes from immunoSEQ multiplex PCR, and its TCRdb copy is limited to in-frame clones, with some not included. The sample holds 200,000 to 250,000 clones, about nine tenths seen once. Material for sequencing was PBMCs or T cells enriched from blood (not recorded which). All receptors derive from a woman aged 40 to 50 with acute COVID-19. Both conserved end residues are part of each CDR3. The order of the fields is V gene, CDR3 protein.

>TRBV5-5
CASSLPTATYEQYF
>TRBV18
CASSETLNTGELFF
>TRBV19
CASSQTTPGTGGQPQHF
>TRBV5-5
CASSSRTGLNTGELFF
>TRBV5-5
CASSLDLVTLGAFF
>TRBV19
CASSIDRQGGNTEAFF
>TRBV10-3
CAISESTERTQYF
>TRBV5-1
CASSGGTDPPFGYTF
>TRBV3-1/TRBV3-2
CASSQGGGMIAGELFF
>TRBV5-6
CASSFVRVPTEAFF
>TRBV18
CASSPPGEQPQHF
>TRBV27
CASSWTGGFGNYGYTF
>TRBV5-1
CASSLKIGSPVTQQYF
>TRBV5-4
CASSLFRFNYGYTF
>TRBV5-1
CASSFQVPGQVPQNYGYTF
>TRBV27
CASSLGLAVFTDTQYF
>TRBV29-1
CSVATSYTQYF
>TRBV4-1
CASSQDVYGDTVDYGYTF